Presented here are 20 T cell receptor beta chains from one specimen sequenced in a study of cytomegalovirus exposure and HLA in healthy donors. This table comes from immunoSEQ multiplex PCR, and its TCRdb copy is limited to in-frame clones, with some not included. The profile shows 200,000 or so clones, 75% to 95% of them singletons. The sample consisted of PBMCs. All receptors come from a young woman in good health and CMV-seronegative.

This sequence joins TRBV27 and TRBJ2-3; D is possibly TRBD2 (5 bases). Trimming cost V 5 bases and J 2 bases, with 14 bases left between them. Per the germline V gene, CDR1 is MNHEY and CDR2 is SMNVEV (reference sequence). The CDR3 loop spans 15 amino acids. The DNA for the CDR3 is TGTGCCAGCAGTACCAGCGGACCCTTCACAGATACGCAGTATTTT. Translation: CASSTSGPFTDTQYF.

The CDR3 sequence: CASRSAASRTGELFF. The CDR3 bases are TGTGCCAGCAGGTCGGCCGCGTCGCGGACCGGGGAGCTGTTTTTT. The chain employs TRBV11-2 and TRBJ2-2; D is unresolved. Germline V CDR1 and CDR2: SGHAT, FQNNGV. The V and J ends lost 6 bases and 5 bases respectively, with 16 bases between them. CDR3 length equals 15 residues.

The V and J genes are TRBV9 and TRBJ1-2, with 8 bases identical to TRBD1. This CDR3 is 15 amino acids long. Trimming cost V 4 bases and J 7 bases; bases outside gene matches: 12. The germline V gene has CDR1 SGDLS and CDR2 YYNGEE. The CDR3 protein is CASSNNGVQGGGYTF. As DNA, the CDR3 is TGTGCCAGCAGCAACAATGGAGTACAGGGGGGTGGCTACACCTTC. The variable domain in full, with the rest retrieved from reference TRBV9 and TRBJ1-2, is DSGVTQTPKHLITATGQRVTLRCSPRSGDLSVYWYQQSLDQGLQFLIQYYNGEERAKGNILERFSAQQFPDLHSELNLSSLELGDSALYFCASSNNGVQGGGYTFGSGTRLTVV.

The rearrangement links TRBV5-4 to TRBJ2-7, with 14 bases lining up with TRBD2. Germline trimming cut 2 bases from V and 6 bases from J; bases unmatched to any gene: 7. The germline gives CDR1 SGHNT, CDR2 YYREEE (reference sequence). The CDR3 sequence is 16 residues long. CDR3 loop: CASSLPGLAGAREQYF. DNA for the CDR3: TGTGCCAGCAGCTTACCGGGACTAGCGGGAGCCCGCGAGCAGTACTTC.

The V and J genes are TRBV6-6 and TRBJ2-7; 11 bases are shared with TRBD2. V lost 6 bases to trimming and J lost 4 bases; unmatched junction nucleotides: 5. The CDR3 length is 14 residues. Germline V CDR1 and CDR2: MNHNY, SVGAGI (reference sequence). The CDR3 protein is CASSPGTSGYEQYF. The CDR3 nucleotides read TGTGCCAGCAGCCCCGGGACTAGCGGATACGAGCAGTACTTC.

The chain is built from TRBV27 and TRBJ1-4; D call uncertain. The germline V and J ends were trimmed by 1 base and 0 bases, with 12 bases remaining between them. The CDR3 has 17 residues. CDR1 and CDR2 (germline): MNHEY, SMNVEV (reference sequence). For the CDR3, the DNA is TGTGCCAGCAGTTTATACCGGGGAGCGGCAACTAATGAAAAACTGTTTTTT. Its protein product is CASSLYRGAATNEKLFF.

The rearrangement links TRBV6-4 to TRBJ1-5; D remains ambiguous. CDR1 and CDR2 (germline): MRHNA, SNTAGT. The CDR3 sequence is 13 residues long. Trimming removed 5 bases from V and 5 bases from J, with 10 bases in between. CDR3 coding DNA: TGTGCCAGCAGTCAGGAGGTGGATCAGCCCCAGCATTTT. Its protein is CASSQEVDQPQHF.

This chain joins TRBV5-1 and TRBJ2-2; TRBD2 might be the D (5 bases). From germline, CDR1 is SGHRS and CDR2 YFSETQ. The V and J ends lost 4 bases and 0 bases respectively, with 13 bases between them. The length of the CDR3 is 16 residues. The CDR3 is CASSNGLKTNTGELFF. Here the CDR3 DNA reads TGCGCCAGCAGCAACGGACTGAAGACGAACACCGGGGAGCTGTTTTTT.

This clone was detected only a few times. CDR3 sequence: CASSSTTQNYGYTF. The DNA for the CDR3 is TGCGCCAGCAGCTCAACAACACAGAACTATGGCTACACCTTC. The gene calls are TRBV5-1 and TRBJ1-2, with D unclear. Germline assignment: CDR1 SGHRS and CDR2 YFSETQ. Trimming stripped 3 bases from V and 2 bases from J, with 11 bases between. The CDR3 covers 14 residues.

The chain links TRBV30 to TRBJ2-3; TRBD2 matches 9 bases. The J segment lost 3 bases and the V segment lost 0 bases, leaving 4 bases of the junction unmatched. This CDR3 has 15 amino acids. CDR1 and CDR2 from the germline V gene are GTSNPN and SVGIG (reference sequence). The CDR3 here is CAWSVISGRTDTQYF. In nucleotides, the CDR3 is TGTGCCTGGAGTGTAATTAGCGGGAGAACAGATACGCAGTATTTT.

V is TRBV30 and J is TRBJ2-3; TRBD2 aligns across 11 bases. CDR1 is GTSNPN and CDR2 is SVGIG in the germline V gene (reference sequence). The CDR3 runs 15 residues. With V trimmed by 5 bases and J by 4 bases, 8 bases remained unmatched. The CDR3 region has the DNA TGTGCCTGGCATGAACTAGCGGGAGCCGCAGATACGCAGTATTTT. It specifies CAWHELAGAADTQYF.

The genes are TRBV6-6 and TRBJ2-3; possible D gene TRBD2, 6 bases. CDR1 and CDR2 from the germline V gene are MNHNY and SVGAGI (reference sequence). Trimming cost V 3 bases and J 4 bases, with 11 bases left between them. The CDR3 spans 14 residues. The CDR3 DNA follows: TGTGCCAGCAGTTATCCGGGAGAAGCAGATACGCAGTATTTT. The encoded protein is CASSYPGEADTQYF.

The J gene is TRBJ1-1, the V gene TRBV29-1; 7 bases align to TRBD1. This CDR3 is 13 amino acids long. Trimming at V came to 3 bases and at J to 1 base, leaving 2 bases not matched to a gene. Germline V gene sequence: CDR1 SQVTM, CDR2 ANQGSEA. The chain's CDR3 is CSVDDRANTEAFF. DNA of the CDR3: TGCAGCGTTGATGACAGGGCGAACACTGAAGCTTTCTTT.

V and J are TRBV5-1 and TRBJ1-1; 8 nucleotides align to TRBD1. CDR3 length: 15 residues. Germline CDR1 and CDR2: SGHRS and YFSETQ. Losses at the gene ends were 5 bases for V and 2 bases for J; bases not matched to a gene: 8. The CDR3 reads CASRNAGGANTEAFF. The DNA for the CDR3 is TGCGCCAGCAGGAACGCAGGGGGCGCAAACACTGAAGCTTTCTTT.

As DNA, the CDR3 is TGTGCCAGCAGCCTAGGGGACTACACAGATACGCAGTATTTT. This sequence encodes CASSLGDYTDTQYF. V and J are TRBV7-9 and TRBJ2-3; 7 bases line up with TRBD2. The CDR3 has 14 amino acids. Germline V CDR1 and CDR2: SEHNR, FQNEAQ (reference sequence). Trimming cost V 5 bases and J 2 bases; bases outside gene matches: 4.

The genes are TRBV28 and TRBJ1-1; tentatively, D is TRBD1 (6 bases). In germline, CDR1 is MDHEN, CDR2 SYDVKM. V lost 1 base and J 11 bases, leaving 11 bases between the germline ends. The CDR3 is 12 amino acids. The CDR3 DNA is TGTGCCAGCAGTTTATTCCCAGGGGTCGCTTTCTTT. Protein sequence: CASSLFPGVAFF.

The genes are TRBV6-5 and TRBJ1-4; possibly TRBD1 for D (6 bases). Germline V CDR1 and CDR2: MNHEY, SVGAGI. Trimming removed 4 bases from V and 6 bases from J, with 15 bases in between. CDR3 length equals 15 residues. The chain's CDR3 is CASSSYRVEDEKLFF. CDR3 nucleotide sequence: TGTGCCAGCAGTTCTTACAGGGTAGAGGATGAAAAACTGTTTTTT.

The chain recombines TRBV30 with TRBJ2-1, with 7 bases aligning to TRBD1. The V gene end was trimmed by 4 bases and the J gene end by 4 bases; junction bases not matched to a gene: 16. This CDR3 has 17 amino acids. Germline CDR1 and CDR2: GTSNPN and SVGIG (reference sequence). CDR3 nucleotide sequence: TGTGCCTGGACCTTGTATACCCGAACAGGGGAATACAATGAGCAGTTCTTC. It is translated as CAWTLYTRTGEYNEQFF.

The rearrangement joins TRBV5-4 to TRBJ2-1; 11 positions match TRBD2. This CDR3 has 16 amino acids. Trimming took 4 bases from V and 4 from J; bases not matched to a gene: 7. In germline, CDR1 is SGHNT, CDR2 YYREEE (reference sequence). The CDR3: CASSLEGLADYNEQFF. In DNA form, the CDR3 reads TGTGCCAGCAGCCTGGAGGGACTAGCGGATTACAATGAGCAGTTCTTC.

V is TRBV27 and J is TRBJ2-7; D is unresolved. The CDR3 covers 10 residues. Germline-derived CDR1 and CDR2 are MNHEY and SMNVEV (reference sequence). Deletions cut 6 bases from V and 3 bases from J, with 3 bases between. CDR3 in amino acids: CASRYYEQYF. CDR3 DNA: TGTGCCAGCAGGTACTACGAGCAGTACTTC.